This T cell receptor beta chain was observed in a study of OX40 agonist ivuxolimab in advanced cancers. In the study overall: Under the entry rules, prior anti-PD-1, anti-PD-L1 or anti-CTLA-4 therapy was allowed, and roughly 43% had some.

Sequencing used immunoSEQ multiplex PCR; TCRdb keeps in-frame clones, though not all of them. In the table there are roughly 92,000 clones, around 91% of which are singletons. Concerning this clone itself: The antigen remains undetermined.

V lost 2 bases to trimming and J lost 5 bases; unmatched junction nucleotides: 10. The CDR3 has 17 amino acids. Germline V CDR1 and CDR2: SGDLS, YYNGEE. Study-level results: Determination of antigen specificity was not performed for the expanded peripheral T cells.

The V and J genes are TRBV9 and TRBJ2-1; 10 bases match TRBD2. The sequence came from an adult with an advanced solid tumor such as melanoma, head and neck, liver or kidney cancer. The sequencing here drew on CD4+ or CD8+ T cells sorted from blood, taken in a trial of the OX40 agonist ivuxolimab. CDR3 amino acids: CASSVLKREGVHNEQFF. In DNA form, the CDR3 reads TGTGCCAGCAGCGTCTTGAAGCGGGAGGGCGTCCACAATGAGCAGTTCTTC.